Presented here are 3 T cell receptor beta chains from one specimen sequenced in a study of shared clonotypes between healthy human individuals. The protocol was immunoSEQ multiplex PCR, while the TCRdb copy is restricted to in-frame clones and leaves out a portion. The repertoire includes under 2.5 million clones, around 92% of them detected once, and 0.3% to 0.4% sits in the top ten. Sequenced sample: naive CD4+ T cells from PBMCs. Described subset: CD45RA+ positively selected. The receptors were gathered from a man in his late teens or twenties in good health. Some clones in this sample may be carry-over from other donors' samples.

This clone showed up just once. The V call is TRBV5-5, the J call TRBJ1-4; the D gene is possibly TRBD1 (6 bases). The CDR3 has 14 residues. V was cut by 2 bases and J by 3 bases, with 8 bases left in between. The germline gives CDR1 SGHKS, CDR2 YYEKEE (reference sequence). The chain's CDR3 is CASSLTGSNEKLFF. The CDR3 DNA reads as TGTGCCAGCAGCTTAACAGGGTCTAATGAAAAACTGTTTTTT.

The chain joins TRBV2 to TRBJ1-4, with D possibly matching TRBD1 (5 bases). The germline gives CDR1 SNHLY, CDR2 FYNNEI. The V and J ends lost 7 bases and 3 bases respectively, with 15 bases between them. The CDR3 is made up of 15 amino acids. This CDR3 is CASNAYGASNEKLFF. The CDR3 DNA is TGTGCCAGCAATGCCTACGGGGCTTCTAATGAAAAACTGTTTTTT.

The chain has TRBV5-1 and TRBJ2-2; 8 bases are a match to TRBD1. The CDR3 consists of 16 residues. V lost 0 bases to trimming and J lost 5 bases; unmatched junction nucleotides: 6. Germline CDR1 SGHRS, CDR2 YFSETQ. The CDR3 sequence is CASSLGQGAQTGELFF. Here the CDR3 DNA reads TGCGCCAGCAGCTTGGGGCAGGGGGCGCAAACCGGGGAGCTGTTTTTT.